Listed below are T cell receptor beta chains from one sample, sequenced in a study of cytomegalovirus exposure and HLA in healthy donors. Data came from immunoSEQ multiplex PCR; TCRdb stores just in-frame clones and leaves some out. The data show 150,000 to 200,000 clones, roughly 86% seen once. The sequencing sample was made of PBMCs. These receptors originate from a woman between 18 and 29 years old in good health and CMV-seronegative. Each CDR3 is given with its conserved first and last residue. A D gene is named only where the DNA matches it firmly. Expanded clones are given a class, and other clones once, few, many or no size at all.

V: TRBV28
length: 14
J: TRBJ1-5
D: -
size: -
CDR3: CASSLRGLNQPQHF
DNA: TGTGCCAGCAGTTTGCGGGGCCTTAATCAGCCCCAGCATTTT

V: TRBV7-9
length: 17
J: TRBJ2-3
D: TRBD2
size: -
CDR3: CASSSRPGTMYPDTRYF
DNA: TGTGCCAGCAGCTCACGTCCCGGGACTATGTATCCAGATACGCGGTATTTT

V: TRBV27
length: 17
J: TRBJ1-4
D: -
size: -
CDR3: CASSSLLKGPTNEKLFF
DNA: TGTGCCAGCAGTTCGCTCCTAAAGGGGCCTACTAATGAAAAACTGTTTTTT

V: TRBV11-2
length: 14
J: TRBJ2-7
D: -
size: -
CDR3: CASSSQRASYEQYF
DNA: TGTGCCAGCAGCTCCCAGCGGGCCTCCTACGAGCAGTACTTC

V: TRBV20-1
length: 11
J: TRBJ2-2
D: -
size: once
CDR3: CSAKGAGELFF
DNA: TGCAGTGCTAAAGGGGCCGGGGAGCTGTTTTTT

V: TRBV30
length: 15
J: TRBJ2-3
D: -
size: -
CDR3: CAWSVGGLGTDTQYF
DNA: TGTGCCTGGAGTGTAGGCGGCCTCGGCACAGATACGCAGTATTTT

V: TRBV29-1
length: 16
J: TRBJ2-1
D: -
size: -
CDR3: CSVGGGGSGVSNEQFF
DNA: TGCAGCGTGGGGGGAGGCGGTAGCGGAGTGTCAAATGAGCAGTTCTTC

V: TRBV5-1
length: 14
J: TRBJ2-3
D: TRBD2
size: -
CDR3: CASSSGLESDTQYF
DNA: TGCGCCAGCAGCTCCGGACTAGAGTCAGATACGCAGTATTTT

V: TRBV7-2
length: 12
J: TRBJ1-2
D: -
size: -
CDR3: CASSTLTRGYTF
DNA: TGTGCCAGCAGCACTCTGACAAGAGGCTACACCTTC

V: TRBV5-1
length: 14
J: TRBJ2-3
D: -
size: -
CDR3: CASSGGDSTDTQYF
DNA: TGCGCCAGCAGCGGAGGGGACAGCACAGATACGCAGTATTTT

V: TRBV30
length: 15
J: TRBJ1-4
D: -
size: once
CDR3: CAWSGSADSNEKLFF
DNA: TGTGCCTGGAGTGGTTCAGCGGACAGTAATGAAAAACTGTTTTTT

V: TRBV5-1
length: 12
J: TRBJ1-2
D: -
size: -
CDR3: CASIDEGNSYTF
DNA: TGCGCCAGCATAGATGAGGGTAATAGCTACACCTTC

V: TRBV7-6
length: 15
J: TRBJ2-2
D: TRBD1
size: -
CDR3: CASSSGQGDTGELFF
DNA: TGTGCCAGCAGTTCAGGACAGGGAGACACCGGGGAGCTGTTTTTT

V: TRBV11-3
length: 17
J: TRBJ1-1
D: -
size: -
CDR3: CASSTRQAAPMNTEAFF
DNA: TGTGCCAGCAGCACCAGACAGGCAGCCCCCATGAACACTGAAGCTTTCTTT

V: TRBV30
length: 12
J: TRBJ2-2
D: -
size: -
CDR3: CAWSDITGELFF
DNA: TGTGCCTGGAGTGACATCACCGGGGAGCTGTTTTTT